This T cell receptor beta chain derives from a study of breast tumors, draining lymph nodes, adjacent tissues. This clonotype has at least ten counts. What it binds is unknown. Study-level results: Tumors had less TCR diversity than lymph nodes, more than nontumor tissue. Tumor and nontumor repertoires were significantly more similar in luminal-like than in basal-like breast cancer. Tumor T cell lymph node origin was a supported hypothesis, not proven.

Samples came from axillary lymph nodes draining the breast cancer. The V end lost 1 base, the J end lost 3 bases, and 8 bases lay between the germline ends. The CDR3 has 14 amino acids. In germline, CDR1 is SGHTS, CDR2 YDEGEE. TCRdb re-analysed the multiplex PCR reads in MiXCR, keeping a single row per CDR3 protein. This sample has about 200,000 distinct CDR3 sequences, with roughly 31% found just once. The sample was axillary lymph node tissue. The gene calls are TRBV5-8 and TRBJ2-1, with a tentative D call TRBD2 (5 bases). This receptor was taken from a female donor with breast cancer. Some clones in this sample may be carry-over from other donors' samples. CDR3 in DNA: TGTGCCAGCAGCTTGAGGACTCACTACAATGAGCAGTTCTTC. Encoded protein: CASSLRTHYNEQFF.